This passage covers 27 T cell receptor beta chains from one sample sequenced in a study of blood T cell repertoires in COVID-19. Some clones are missing from TCRdb's copy, which holds only in-frame ones; the method was immunoSEQ multiplex PCR. The top ten clones hold 4.7% of a sample with under 250,000 clones, roughly four fifths of them seen once. Source material: peripheral blood. The receptors shown here come from a woman aged 70-85 years with acute or convalescent COVID-19.

This sequence joins TRBV19 and TRBJ1-1; no clear D. Trimming cost V 4 bases and J 7 bases, with 13 bases left between them. This CDR3 has 13 amino acids. Per the germline V gene, CDR1 is LNHDA and CDR2 is SQIVND (reference sequence). The CDR3 DNA is TGTGCCAGTAGTACTCTACTGGGCAGTGAAGCTTTCTTT. This sequence encodes CASSTLLGSEAFF.

This clone occurred once. This sample also contains other DNA sequences that code for the same CDR3. The gene calls are TRBV3-1 (or the pseudogene TRBV3-2) and TRBJ1-1; TRBD1 aligns across 9 bases. The J segment lost 5 bases and the V segment lost 4 bases, leaving 2 bases of the junction unmatched. The CDR3 sequence is 13 residues long. Per germline, CDR1 LGHDT and CDR2 YNNKEL (reference sequence). The CDR3 spells CASSRQGGTEAFF. DNA of the CDR3: TGTGCCAGCAGCCGACAGGGGGGGACTGAAGCTTTCTTT.

CDR3 residues: CASSLAGTGLFGYTF. The CDR3 region has the DNA TGTGCCAGCAGCTTAGCCGGGACAGGCCTTTTTGGCTACACCTTC. This chain links TRBV7-9 with TRBJ1-2, with 8 bases fitting TRBD1. V lost 0 bases to trimming and J lost 7 bases; unmatched junction nucleotides: 7. Germline CDR1 reads SEHNR; CDR2 reads FQNEAQ (reference sequence). The CDR3 runs 15 residues.

The V call is TRBV6-2 or TRBV6-3, the J call TRBJ2-1, with D tentatively TRBD2 (6 bases). Trimming cost V 3 bases and J 10 bases, with 13 bases left between them. The CDR3 is 13 amino acids. Germline CDR1 reads MNHEY; CDR2 reads SVGEGT. The CDR3, as DNA: TGTGCCAGCAGTTATGGAGGGTGGACGGAGCAGTTCTTC. The encoded protein is CASSYGGWTEQFF.

This chain joins TRBV28 and TRBJ2-7, with 8 positions matching TRBD2. The CDR3 spans 15 residues. Looked up from germline, CDR1 is MDHEN and CDR2 is SYDVKM. Losses at the gene ends were 5 bases for V and 0 bases for J; bases not matched to a gene: 6. The CDR3 protein is CASSTSGGISYEQYF. The CDR3 coding sequence is TGTGCCAGCAGTACCAGCGGGGGAATCTCCTACGAGCAGTACTTC.

This chain joins TRBV5-6 and TRBJ1-6; D is possibly TRBD1 (6 bases). Trimming removed 3 bases from V and 5 bases from J, with 18 bases in between. The germline V gene encodes CDR1 SGHDT and CDR2 YYEEEE. CDR3 length: 17 amino acids. In DNA, the CDR3 is TGTGCCAGCAGCTGGATTTTTGAACAGGGAAATAATTCACCCCTCCACTTT. This codes for CASSWIFEQGNNSPLHF.

This clone has more than one count but fewer than ten. This chain joins TRBV9 and TRBJ1-1; D might be TRBD1 (6 bases). The CDR3 has 15 amino acids. The germline V and J ends were trimmed by 0 bases and 2 bases, with 11 bases remaining between them. Germline-derived CDR1 and CDR2 are SGDLS and YYNGEE. DNA of the CDR3: TGTGCCAGCAGCGTAGGGCCAGGGGAAAACACTGAAGCTTTCTTT. Its translation is CASSVGPGENTEAFF.

J is TRBJ2-1 and V is TRBV5-8; 9 bases fit TRBD2. Germline values: CDR1 SGHTS, CDR2 YDEGEE. V dropped 0 bases and J dropped 5; count of bases not matched to a gene: 6. The CDR3 totals 16 residues. CDR3 sequence reads: CASSLGAGGAHNEQFF. The DNA for the CDR3 is TGTGCCAGCAGCTTGGGAGCGGGGGGAGCCCACAATGAGCAGTTCTTC.

The chain couples TRBV10-2 to TRBJ2-5, with 9 bases aligning to TRBD1. V lost 2 bases to trimming and J lost 4 bases; unmatched junction nucleotides: 2. The CDR3 runs to 14 residues. The germline CDR1 and CDR2 sequences are WSHSY and SAAADI. The CDR3 spells CASSEPDRGETQYF. DNA for the CDR3: TGCGCCAGCAGTGAGCCGGACAGGGGAGAGACCCAGTACTTC.

CDR3 bases: TGTGCCATCTCCTCGTTACAGGGCCTCACTGAAGCTTTCTTT. It encodes CAISSLQGLTEAFF. The rearrangement joins TRBV7-9 to TRBJ1-1, with a tentative D call TRBD1 (6 bases). The CDR3 is made up of 14 amino acids. V dropped 10 bases and J dropped 4 bases, with 19 bases sitting between them. In germline, CDR1 is SEHNR, CDR2 FQNEAQ (reference sequence).

The rearrangement joins TRBV6-6 to TRBJ2-7; D is uncertain. The V and J ends lost 5 bases and 11 bases respectively, with 19 bases between them. Germline-derived CDR1 and CDR2 are MNHNY and SVGAGI (reference sequence). The length of the CDR3 is 13 residues. CDR3 sequence (DNA): TGTGCCAGCAGTCCCCCTCGGCCGGGTTCGGAGTACTTC. Amino acids: CASSPPRPGSEYF.

This clone showed up just a few times. The genes are TRBV7-9 and TRBJ1-2; 7 nucleotides line up with TRBD1. J lost 2 bases, V lost 5 bases, and 5 bases had no gene match. The CDR3 loop spans 14 amino acids. The germline CDR1 and CDR2 sequences are SEHNR and FQNEAQ (reference sequence). Written as DNA, the CDR3 is TGTGCCAGCAGCGCCACGGGACAGAACTATGGCTACACCTTC. It yields the protein CASSATGQNYGYTF.

The sample holds a few counts of this clone. The chain links TRBV25-1 to TRBJ2-1, with D perhaps matching TRBD2 (6 bases). There are 17 residues in the CDR3. Trimming took 0 bases from V and 2 from J, leaving 14 bases between them. The germline V gene has CDR1 MGHDK and CDR2 SYGVNS. The CDR3 loop is CASSEYLGGATYNEQFF. CDR3 coding DNA: TGTGCCAGCAGTGAATATCTCGGCGGGGCAACCTACAATGAGCAGTTCTTC.

CDR3 DNA: TGTGCCACCAAGACAGGGTATAATTCACCCCTCCACTTT. It encodes CATKTGYNSPLHF. The rearrangement uses TRBV6-5 and TRBJ1-6; 7 bases are a match to TRBD1. This CDR3 is 13 amino acids long. Germline V gene lookup returns CDR1 MNHEY and CDR2 SVGAGI. Trimming at V came to 10 bases and at J to 4 bases, leaving 4 bases not matched to a gene.

With regard to this clone: Other DNA sequences from this sample encode an identical CDR3 as well. The genes are TRBV18 and TRBJ1-5, with D perhaps TRBD1 (5 bases). The V and J ends lost 3 bases and 4 bases respectively, with 7 bases between them. In germline, CDR1 is KGHSH, CDR2 LQKENI. There are 13 residues in the CDR3. The CDR3 bases are TGTGCCAGCTCACCGGGGCAGAATCAGCCCCAGCATTTT. This gives the protein CASSPGQNQPQHF.

The chain employs TRBV3-1 (or the pseudogene TRBV3-2) and TRBJ2-7; 7 nucleotides line up with TRBD1. V was clipped by 1 base and J by 0 bases; unmatched bases: 0. CDR1 and CDR2 from the germline V gene are LGHDT and YNNKEL (reference sequence). The CDR3 is 14 amino acids. CDR3 residues: CASSQGDSSYEQYF. In nucleotides, the CDR3 is TGTGCCAGCAGCCAAGGGGACAGCTCCTACGAGCAGTACTTC.

This chain connects TRBV2 to TRBJ2-2; TRBD1 matches at 8 bases. Germline-derived CDR1 and CDR2 are SNHLY and FYNNEI. The CDR3 is 14 residues long. V shed 4 bases, J shed 7 bases, and the junction held 5 bases outside the gene matches. The DNA of the CDR3 is TGTGCCAGCAGTGGACAGGGGATTGGCGGGGAGCTGTTTTTT. This translates into CASSGQGIGGELFF.

The V and J genes are TRBV18 and TRBJ1-1, with a tentative D call TRBD1 (6 bases). From germline, CDR1 is KGHSH and CDR2 LQKENI. V was clipped by 3 bases and J by 7 bases, with 12 bases between them. The CDR3 has 13 residues. In nucleotides, the CDR3 is TGTGCCAGCTCACCTGCGACAGGTCTTGAAGCTTTCTTT. Translated: CASSPATGLEAFF.

This clone was seen just once. The chain couples TRBV2 to TRBJ1-5, with TRBD1 matching over 7 bases. V shed 4 bases and J 10 bases; nucleotides not matched to a gene: 10. CDR1 and CDR2 (germline): SNHLY, FYNNEI. This CDR3 is 14 amino acids long. CDR3 residues: CASSVTGLRDPQHF. The DNA for the CDR3 is TGTGCCAGCAGTGTGACAGGGCTTAGGGACCCCCAGCATTTT.

This clone was picked up a small number of times. The rearrangement joins TRBV7-2 to TRBJ2-5, with TRBD2 as a possible D gene (6 bases). V was shortened by 4 bases and J by 1 base, with 13 bases between the two germline ends. Germline V gene sequence: CDR1 SGHTA, CDR2 FQGNSA. The CDR3 length is 15 residues. CDR3 nucleotide sequence: TGTGCCAGCAGCTCCTTAAGGACTACCCAAGAGACCCAGTACTTC. Protein product: CASSSLRTTQETQYF.

The rearrangement uses TRBV28 and TRBJ1-3, with 7 bases identical to TRBD1. Germline trimming cut 6 bases from V and 2 bases from J; bases unmatched to any gene: 7. This CDR3 region has 15 residues. Germline CDR1 reads MDHEN; CDR2 reads SYDVKM. CDR3 amino acids: CASSARGRPGNTIYF. CDR3 sequence (DNA): TGTGCCAGCAGCGCTAGGGGGCGACCTGGAAACACCATATATTTT.

The chain uses TRBV7-2 and TRBJ2-7; 16 bases map to TRBD2. Germline CDR1 SGHTA, CDR2 FQGNSA. With V trimmed by 0 bases and J by 7 bases, 9 bases remained unmatched. The CDR3 loop spans 18 amino acids. CDR3 in amino acids: CASSLAGTSGGALNEQYF. Written as DNA, the CDR3 is TGTGCCAGCAGCTTAGCGGGGACTAGCGGGGGGGCGCTTAATGAGCAGTACTTC.

This rearrangement joins TRBV10-3 to TRBJ1-3, with unresolved D. Trimming shortened V by 0 bases and J by 0 bases, and 6 bases separated the two germline ends. The CDR3 contains 15 residues. CDR1 is ENHRY and CDR2 is SYGVKD in the germline V gene. The DNA of the CDR3 is TGTGCCATCAGTGAGTCGGTCGGCTCTGGAAACACCATATATTTT. Translating gives CAISESVGSGNTIYF.

The table lists this clone with a few counts. CDR3 DNA sequence: TGTGCCAGCTCACCAGACAGGGTAACTGAAGCTTTCTTT. Amino acids: CASSPDRVTEAFF. The V gene is TRBV18, the J gene TRBJ1-1, with 7 bases fitting TRBD1. V lost 2 bases, J lost 5 bases, and 2 bases stayed unmatched. This CDR3 is 13 amino acids long. Germline loops: CDR1 KGHSH, CDR2 LQKENI.

This clone appeared once. CDR3 sequence: CASSSTQRVGYTF. The CDR3 DNA follows: TGTGCCAGCAGCTCGACCCAACGGGTGGGCTACACCTTC. The V call is TRBV3-1 (or the pseudogene TRBV3-2), the J call TRBJ1-2; D is unclear. This CDR3 comprises 13 residues. With 5 bases removed from V and 8 bases from J, the gap between germline ends came to 15 bases. Germline CDR1 reads LGHDT; CDR2 reads YNNKEL (reference sequence).

CDR3 region: CASNLLEGRDGYTF. CDR3 DNA sequence: TGCGCCAGCAACCTGTTGGAAGGGAGGGATGGCTACACCTTC. The chain uses TRBV5-1 and TRBJ1-2; D uncertain. This CDR3 contains 14 residues. CDR1 is SGHRS, CDR2 YFSETQ, per germline. V was pared by 6 bases and J by 6 bases, with 18 bases between. The complete variable domain, with remaining parts taken from reference TRBV5-1 and TRBJ1-2, reads KAGVTQTPRYLIKTRGQQVTLSCSPISGHRSVSWYQQTPGQGLQFLFEYFSETQRNKGNFPGRFSGRQFSNSRSEMNVSTLELGDSALYLCASNLLEGRDGYTFGSGTRLTVV.

The chain combines TRBV10-1 with TRBJ1-1; 7 bases align to TRBD1. V trimming: 7 bases; J trimming: 7 bases; junction bases outside the gene matches: 6. In germline, CDR1 is WNHNN, CDR2 SYGVQD (reference sequence). There are 12 residues in the CDR3. CDR3 residues: CASKGQGGEAFF. DNA for the CDR3: TGCGCCAGCAAGGGGCAGGGGGGTGAAGCTTTCTTT.